This T cell receptor beta chain was identified in a study of blood T cells in healthy people across ages. The study, taken as a whole, reports: With naive T cell percentage, TCR beta diversity showed a strong correlation. It was the long-lived donors that had more naive CD4+ cells and higher diversity than aged donors. CMV infection status of these donors was not known.

A remark on this clonotype: The antigen is unknown.

Alongside a J-beta primer mix, a sample-barcoded 5' primer served in a second PCR lasting about 7 to 11 cycles. MiXCR, applied by TCRdb to the 5' RACE reads, yields one record per CDR3 protein. This table has about 1.4 million distinct CDR3 sequences, approximately 59% appearing once. Each sample used at least 6 million PBMCs. V was pared by 5 bases and J by 3 bases, with 10 bases of the junction left unmatched. Germline V gives CDR1 DFQATT, CDR2 SNEGSKA (reference sequence). This CDR3 has 16 amino acids. The rearrangement uses TRBV20-1 and TRBJ2-4, with 10 bases aligning to TRBD2. The specimen sequenced was blood. This clonotype originated in a man younger than 35 in good health. CDR3 loop: CSAHSGRTDDKNIQYF. In DNA, the CDR3 is TGCAGTGCTCATAGCGGGAGGACCGATGACAAAAACATTCAGTACTTC.